This record concerns one T cell receptor beta chain sequence. Its matching antigen is unknown. The data were obtained in a study of cytomegalovirus exposure and HLA in healthy donors. Study results and limitations: Association of roughly 18,000 TCR beta sequences with HLA alleles was found at 0.05 false discovery rate in a later analysis. Follow-up analysis seemed to connect common viral pathogens with several of the most significant clusters identified. Versus the 666-donor mean, an Asian-associated ancestry cluster reportedly showed fewer N-insertions in a later analysis.

The PCR employed 60 Vbeta primers together with 13 Jbeta primers. The method was immunoSEQ multiplex PCR; TCRdb's version includes in-frame clones alone and lacks a portion of them. This sample's table has more than 140,000 clones. The length of the CDR3 is 16 residues. Germline V CDR1 and CDR2: SEHNR, FQNEAQ (reference sequence). V dropped 5 bases and J dropped 0 bases, with 15 bases sitting between them. The clonotype comes from a woman in her late teens or twenties in good health and CMV-seronegative. This chain connects TRBV7-9 to TRBJ2-3; possible D gene TRBD2, 5 bases. The material sequenced was PBMCs. The CDR3 coding sequence is TGTGCCAGCAGCCCGTGGAAGAGGGCTAGCACAGATACGCAGTATTTT. As protein: CASSPWKRASTDTQYF.